The 26 T cell receptor beta chains presented below share a single source sample, sequenced in a study of blood T cells in healthy people across ages. It was with a sample-barcoded 5' primer and a J-beta primer mix that a second PCR of roughly 7 to 12 cycles was run. Via MiXCR, TCRdb re-called the 5' RACE reads, giving one row per CDR3 protein. The profile shows approximately 730,000 distinct CDR3 sequences, around half of them singletons. Source material: blood. These receptors were taken from a man at least 80 years old in good health.

Notes on this clonotype: Relative to the germline gene, one junction end is altered; a read error may explain this. CDR3 nucleotides: TGCGGCGTTGAACGGGACGGGGCCCAAGAGACCCAGTACTTC. Protein sequence: CGVERDGAQETQYF. The rearrangement joins TRBV29-1 to TRBJ2-5; tentatively, D is TRBD1 or TRBD2 (5 bases each). CDR1 is SQVTM, CDR2 ANQGSEA, per germline. The CDR3 is made up of 14 amino acids.

The V call is TRBV4-1, the J call TRBJ2-5; 11 nucleotides match TRBD2. CDR1 is MGHRA, CDR2 YSYEKL, per germline. J gave up 4 bases and V 4 bases, and 11 bases lay outside the gene matches. CDR3 length: 17 amino acids. The CDR3 DNA reads TGCGCCAGCAGCCGAACATCCCTGACTAGCGGGACAGAGACCCAGTACTTC. Translated: CASSRTSLTSGTETQYF.

The rearrangement joins TRBV29-1 to TRBJ2-5; D not resolved. Germline V gene lookup returns CDR1 SQVTM and CDR2 ANQGSEA. The CDR3 runs 14 residues. The germline V and J ends were trimmed by 1 base and 5 bases, with 14 bases remaining between them. CDR3 in amino acids: CSVEVGQSWETQYF. The CDR3 DNA sequence: TGCAGCGTTGAAGTTGGGCAGTCCTGGGAGACCCAGTACTTC.

This chain links TRBV24-1 with TRBJ2-7; D gene uncertain. Trimming took 4 bases from V and 1 from J, leaving 7 bases between them. The V gene's germline CDR1 is KGHDR and CDR2 SFDVKD. The CDR3 spans 13 residues. The CDR3 bases are TGTGCCACCAGTGACCCAGGATCCTACGAGCAGTACTTC. It codes for CATSDPGSYEQYF.

The CDR3 coding sequence is TGTGCCACCAGTGATCCTTCAGGACAGGCGCCCTACGAGCAGTACTTC. Translating gives CATSDPSGQAPYEQYF. This chain uses TRBV24-1 with TRBJ2-7, with 7 nucleotides matching TRBD1. The CDR3 extends over 16 amino acids. V was pared by 3 bases and J by 2 bases, with 9 bases of the junction left unmatched. Germline CDR1 KGHDR, CDR2 SFDVKD.

As concerns this clonotype: Mismatch with germline at one junction end may stem from a read error. This chain uses TRBV7-2 with TRBJ2-3; TRBD2 matches 8 bases. This CDR3 is 15 amino acids long. The germline CDR1 and CDR2 sequences are SGHTA and FQGNSA. Here the CDR3 reads CASSLRTSSADTRYF. The CDR3 DNA reads TGTGCCAGCAGCTTACGGACTAGCAGCGCAGATACGCGGTATTTT.

In its sample, this clonotype was seen a few times. This chain joins TRBV6-6 and TRBJ2-7, with D possibly TRBD2 on 6 matching bases. Between the trimmed V and J ends, which lost 0 bases and 0 bases, there was a span of 12 bases. CDR1 MNHNY and CDR2 SVGAGI come from the germline V gene (reference sequence). The CDR3 has 16 residues. The CDR3 here is CASSYSTAGISYEQYF. The CDR3 DNA sequence: TGTGCCAGCAGTTACTCGACTGCGGGGATCTCCTACGAGCAGTACTTC.

A word on this clonotype: Mismatch with germline at one junction end may stem from a read error. The rearrangement uses TRBV11-2 and TRBJ2-5; D gene unclear. Germline CDR1 and CDR2: SGHAT and FQNNGV. The CDR3 sequence is 13 residues long. In DNA, the CDR3 is TGTGCCAGCAGCTTAGACTATCAAGGGACCCAGTACTTC. Protein sequence: CASSLDYQGTQYF.

This clonotype has a handful of counts. V gene TRBV3-1 combines with J gene TRBJ2-3; 9 nucleotides agree with TRBD2. J gave up 6 bases and V 4 bases, and 8 bases lay outside the gene matches. Germline V gene lookup returns CDR1 LGHDT and CDR2 YNNKEL (reference sequence). CDR3 length: 15 amino acids. The CDR3 coding sequence is TGTGCCAGCAGCCCCCTCGGACTAGCGAGGGATACGCAGTATTTT. As protein: CASSPLGLARDTQYF.

This clonotype was counted at least ten times. The V gene is TRBV24-1, the J gene TRBJ2-7; D not certain. V gave up 4 bases and J gave up 5 bases, with 17 bases separating them. Looked up from germline, CDR1 is KGHDR and CDR2 is SFDVKD. The CDR3 is 15 residues long. CDR3 amino acids: CATSDPNPGANEQYF. CDR3 coding DNA: TGTGCCACCAGTGACCCAAATCCTGGAGCGAACGAGCAGTACTTC.

At least ten counts were recorded for this clonotype. V gene TRBV7-3 combines with J gene TRBJ2-3, with 8 bases that match TRBD1. The germline V gene has CDR1 SGHTA and CDR2 FQGTGA. The CDR3 loop spans 16 amino acids. V lost 5 bases and J lost 6; bases outside the gene matches: 13. CDR3: CASSPLRRTGLDTQYF. CDR3 DNA sequence: TGTGCCAGCAGCCCTCTTCGCCGGACAGGGCTGGATACGCAGTATTTT.

The chain has TRBV24-1 and TRBJ2-3, with D perhaps TRBD2 (6 bases). Trimming cost V 10 bases and J 7 bases, with 8 bases left between them. The CDR3 sequence is 10 residues long. Germline assignment: CDR1 KGHDR and CDR2 SFDVKD. The CDR3 nucleotides are TGTGCCACTGCGGGAAATACGCAGTATTTT. It codes for CATAGNTQYF.

This chain joins TRBV5-1 and TRBJ2-4; D gene unclear. This CDR3 is built from 14 residues. V lost 0 bases and J 6 bases, leaving 10 bases between the germline ends. Germline V gives CDR1 SGHRS, CDR2 YFSETQ. DNA for the CDR3: TGCGCCAGCAGCTTGGAGGGCCCCTCAAACATTCAGTACTTC. It encodes CASSLEGPSNIQYF.

About this clonotype itself: At one end, the junction sequence differs from germline, possibly due to a read error. The CDR3 region has the DNA TGTGCCAGCAGAGGGACAGGGGACAAGAACACTGGAGCTTTCTTT. Protein sequence: CASRGTGDKNTGAFF. The V call is TRBV6-5, the J call TRBJ1-1; the match to TRBD1 covers 10 bases. Germline values: CDR1 MNHEY, CDR2 SVGAGI. CDR3 size: 15 residues.

The table lists this clonotype with a few counts. CDR3 coding DNA: TGTGCCAGCAGTGAGGGACGGACTGCCTACGAGCAGTACTTC. Translating it yields CASSEGRTAYEQYF. The chain uses TRBV2 and TRBJ2-1; D assignment may be TRBD1 or TRBD2 (5 bases each). Gene TRBJ2-7 matches the end of the DNA better, so the J call may be wrong. The CDR3 loop spans 14 amino acids. Per the germline V gene, CDR1 is SNHLY and CDR2 is FYNNEI.

There are a few counts of this clonotype. V is TRBV7-8 and J is TRBJ2-1, with 9 bases that match TRBD2. This CDR3 spans 17 amino acids. CDR1 is SGHVS and CDR2 is FQNEAQ in the germline V gene. Trimming removed 0 bases from V and 8 bases from J; junction bases left unmatched: 11. The CDR3 region is CASSLAASGDTGDEQFF. The CDR3 nucleotides are TGTGCCAGCAGCTTAGCAGCTAGCGGGGACACAGGGGATGAGCAGTTCTTC.

This clonotype was observed a few times. The V call is TRBV7-9, the J call TRBJ1-1; no definite D call. Trimming pared 2 bases from V and 1 base from J, leaving 8 bases between. This CDR3 comprises 14 residues. CDR1 SEHNR and CDR2 FQNEAQ come from the germline V gene (reference sequence). The CDR3 protein is CASSLYNPNTEAFF. CDR3 in DNA: TGTGCCAGCAGCTTATATAACCCGAACACTGAAGCTTTCTTT.

This clonotype was recorded once. This rearrangement joins TRBV29-1 to TRBJ1-5; a possible D gene is TRBD1 (6 bases). This CDR3 is built from 13 residues. Germline values: CDR1 SQVTM, CDR2 ANQGSEA. The V gene lost 4 bases and the J gene lost 3 bases, with 10 bases spanning the gap. The CDR3: CSVGDRNNQPQHF. The CDR3 DNA follows: TGCAGCGTTGGAGACAGGAACAATCAGCCCCAGCATTTT.

This clonotype came up once. The rearrangement uses TRBV20-1 and TRBJ2-5; 10 bases match TRBD1. The J call is uncertain, as TRBJ2-7 better fits the DNA end. Germline values: CDR1 DFQATT, CDR2 SNEGSKA (reference sequence). The CDR3 length is 14 residues. The CDR3 protein is CSARGMGDRGEQYF. CDR3 nucleotides: TGCAGTGCTAGAGGCATGGGGGACAGGGGCGAGCAGTACTTC.

This clonotype was seen only a few times. V and J are TRBV10-3 and TRBJ1-1; D gene uncertain. This CDR3 is built from 12 residues. Germline values: CDR1 ENHRY, CDR2 SYGVKD. V shed 6 bases and J shed 4 bases, with 9 bases lying between them. The CDR3 reads CAIRNLTTEAFF. CDR3 coding DNA: TGTGCCATCAGGAACCTCACCACTGAAGCTTTCTTT.

This clonotype occurred once. This may be a read error, as it is one base from a much larger clone. The chain couples TRBV7-2 to TRBJ2-7, with 9 bases that match TRBD2. The length of the CDR3 is 15 residues. CDR1 and CDR2 (germline): SGHTA, FQGNSA. Trimming cost V 7 bases and J 0 bases; bases outside gene matches: 7. In DNA form, the CDR3 reads TGTGCCAGCAACGTAAGCGGGGGGAGCTCCTACGAGCAGTACTTC. Encoded protein: CASNVSGGSSYEQYF. The whole variable domain, filled in from reference TRBV7-2 and TRBJ2-7, reads GAGVSQSPSNKVTEKGKDVELRCDPISGHTALYWYRQSLGQGLEFLIYFQGNSAPDKSGLPSDRFSAERTGGSVSTLTIQRTQQEDSAVYLCASNVSGGSSYEQYFGPGTRLTVT.

This clonotype was seen only a few times. J is TRBJ2-7 and V is TRBV24-1, with D perhaps TRBD2 (6 bases). The CDR3 is 15 amino acids. Germline assignment: CDR1 KGHDR and CDR2 SFDVKD. Trimming stripped 2 bases from V and 3 bases from J, with 13 bases between. CDR3 amino acids: CATSDWGSGVYEQYF. For the CDR3, the DNA is TGTGCCACCAGTGATTGGGGTAGCGGTGTCTACGAGCAGTACTTC.

The rearrangement uses TRBV29-1 and TRBJ2-3, with D perhaps matching TRBD2 (5 bases). Trimming stripped 1 base from V and 14 bases from J, with 22 bases between. This CDR3 contains 14 residues. Germline CDR1 SQVTM, CDR2 ANQGSEA. The CDR3 region is CSVEGLVGGGDAYF. The DNA of the CDR3 is TGCAGCGTTGAAGGGTTAGTGGGTGGAGGAGACGCGTATTTT.

This clonotype has more than one count but fewer than ten. The V gene is TRBV5-1, the J gene TRBJ1-2; 7 nucleotides match TRBD1. Germline V gives CDR1 SGHRS, CDR2 YFSETQ. The V and J ends lost 0 bases and 8 bases, in that order; junction bases with no gene match: 7. There are 14 residues in the CDR3. This CDR3 reads CASSLGQGLGGYTF. The CDR3, as DNA: TGCGCCAGCAGCTTGGGACAGGGCTTAGGAGGCTACACCTTC.

The V gene is TRBV10-3, the J gene TRBJ2-7; 10 nucleotides line up with TRBD2. CDR3 length: 17 amino acids. Losses at the gene ends were 2 bases for V and 3 bases for J; bases not matched to a gene: 10. Germline V gene sequence: CDR1 ENHRY, CDR2 SYGVKD. The DNA of the CDR3 is TGTGCCATCAGTGAGCCGCCGCGGGAGCGGGAGGGCTACGAGCAGTACTTC. Protein product: CAISEPPREREGYEQYF.

The V gene is TRBV20-1, the J gene TRBJ2-3, with D possibly being TRBD2 (6 bases). CDR3 length equals 14 residues. The V end was cut by 6 bases, the J end by 14 bases, with 27 bases between. CDR1 DFQATT and CDR2 SNEGSKA come from the germline V gene (reference sequence). CDR3 amino acids: CSAPPVGGFRYAYF. DNA of the CDR3: TGCAGTGCCCCTCCCGTGGGAGGATTCAGATACGCGTATTTT.